These 31 T cell receptor beta chains share one sample of origin, sequenced in a study of blood T cell repertoires in COVID-19. Assay: immunoSEQ multiplex PCR; the TCRdb copy retains only in-frame clones and omits some. The repertoire includes fewer than 350,000 clones, under 90% of them detected once, and about 5.2% sits in the top ten. The sequencing sample was made of PBMCs or T cells enriched from blood (not recorded which). The receptor source for this set is a man aged 55 to 70 who had recovered from COVID-19.

This clone was observed once. The gene calls are TRBV6-5 and TRBJ2-7; tentatively, D is TRBD1 (6 bases). This CDR3 has 15 residues. Deletions cut 2 bases from V and 3 bases from J, with 14 bases between. Germline V gene data show CDR1 as MNHEY and CDR2 as SVGAGI. Here the CDR3 DNA reads TGTGCCAGCAGTTACGGGGGACAAGGGGGCTACGAGCAGTACTTC. This codes for CASSYGGQGGYEQYF.

The chain couples TRBV19 to TRBJ1-5, with D maybe TRBD1 (6 bases). Germline V gene sequence: CDR1 LNHDA, CDR2 SQIVND (reference sequence). This CDR3 is built from 14 residues. The ends were cut back, 11 bases at V and 3 bases at J, with 17 bases in the middle. CDR3 coding DNA: TGTGCCGGATCTGGGCAGGGGCACAATCAGCCCCAGCATTTT. Translated: CAGSGQGHNQPQHF.

The genes are TRBV5-6 and TRBJ2-1; 11 bases map to TRBD2. This CDR3 spans 14 amino acids. The germline V gene has CDR1 SGHDT and CDR2 YYEEEE. V lost 3 bases to trimming and J lost 9 bases; unmatched junction nucleotides: 5. CDR3 nucleotides: TGTGCCAGCAGCTCGCTAGCGGGAGGAGGTGAGCAGTTCTTC. Amino acid sequence: CASSSLAGGGEQFF. The full variable domain, rest sourced from reference TRBV5-6 and TRBJ2-1, is DAGVTQSPTHLIKTRGQQVTLRCSPKSGHDTVSWYQQALGQGPQFIFQYYEEEERQRGNFPDRFSGHQFPNYSSELNVNALLLGDSALYLCASSSLAGGGEQFFGPGTRLTVL.

The chain joins TRBV6-5 to TRBJ2-2, with TRBD1 as a possible D gene (5 bases). The germline V gene encodes CDR1 MNHEY and CDR2 SVGAGI. This CDR3 is built from 14 residues. V lost 6 bases, J lost 1 base, and 9 bases lay in between. CDR3 in DNA: TGTGCCAGCAGGGATACAGGGAACACCGGGGAGCTGTTTTTT. Translated, it gives CASRDTGNTGELFF.

This clone appeared a few times. The chain joins TRBV3-1 (or the pseudogene TRBV3-2) to TRBJ1-1, with 7 bases identical to TRBD1. Germline V gene sequence: CDR1 LGHDT, CDR2 YNNKEL (reference sequence). This CDR3 comprises 13 residues. Germline trimming cut 4 bases from V and 8 bases from J; bases unmatched to any gene: 7. The CDR3 is CASSLQGDKEAFF. Here the CDR3 DNA reads TGTGCCAGCAGCCTCCAGGGGGATAAGGAAGCTTTCTTT.

This clone was seen more than once but under ten times. The chain uses TRBV10-3 and TRBJ2-2, with D possibly matching TRBD1 (5 bases). The CDR3 runs 17 residues. With 2 bases removed from V and 0 bases from J, the gap between germline ends came to 13 bases. Germline CDR1 reads ENHRY; CDR2 reads SYGVKD. In DNA form, the CDR3 reads TGTGCCATCAGTGAGATCCCCCCAGGGCCGAACACCGGGGAGCTGTTTTTT. Its protein product is CAISEIPPGPNTGELFF.

The CDR3 region has the DNA TGTGCCACCAGTGAGCTAGTGCCCGGGGAGCTGTTTTTT. Translating it yields CATSELVPGELFF. The chain has TRBV24-1 and TRBJ2-2; D not certain. CDR1 KGHDR and CDR2 SFDVKD come from the germline V gene. Trimming took 4 bases from V and 6 from J, leaving 8 bases between them. CDR3 length: 13 residues.

This chain links TRBV2 with TRBJ1-4; no clear D gene. There are 13 residues in the CDR3. Germline CDR1 SNHLY, CDR2 FYNNEI. V was cut by 7 bases and J by 4 bases, with 10 bases left in between. For the CDR3, the DNA is TGTGCCAGCACTGCAGTCCTTAATGAAAAACTGTTTTTT. Translating it yields CASTAVLNEKLFF.

CDR3 in DNA: TGTGCCAGCAGATCCCAACGGGACAGAGAAGCTTTCTTT. Translated: CASRSQRDREAFF. The rearrangement joins TRBV28 to TRBJ1-1, with 7 bases fitting TRBD1. The CDR3 loop spans 13 amino acids. J lost 8 bases, V lost 6 bases, and 9 bases had no gene match. Per germline, CDR1 MDHEN and CDR2 SYDVKM.

The J gene is TRBJ1-5, the V gene TRBV27; possibly TRBD1 for D (6 bases). CDR1 is MNHEY, CDR2 SMNVEV, per germline (reference sequence). The CDR3 consists of 16 residues. Deletions cut 3 bases from V and 4 bases from J, with 16 bases between. CDR3 bases: TGTGCCAGCAGTTTCACGACCAGGGGACCTAATCAGCCCCAGCATTTT. Its protein is CASSFTTRGPNQPQHF.

This chain joins TRBV19 and TRBJ1-6; D is unresolved. The germline V gene has CDR1 LNHDA and CDR2 SQIVND (reference sequence). The CDR3 has 15 residues. Trimming cost V 10 bases and J 8 bases, with 21 bases left between them. Here the CDR3 reads CATGLSPSIDSPLHF. CDR3 nucleotide sequence: TGTGCCACTGGACTATCTCCATCGATTGATTCACCCCTCCACTTT.

The chain combines TRBV19 with TRBJ1-4, with 9 bases that match TRBD1. Germline trimming cut 9 bases from V and 0 bases from J; bases unmatched to any gene: 8. Germline CDR1 is LNHDA and CDR2 is SQIVND (reference sequence). The CDR3 sequence is 16 residues long. CDR3: CASSDRGSSTNEKLFF. Written as DNA, the CDR3 is TGTGCCAGCAGCGACAGGGGGAGTTCAACTAATGAAAAACTGTTTTTT.

Here the CDR3 DNA reads TGTGCCAGTAGTATAGGATCAGGGGGCTCCTATAATTCACCCCTCCACTTT. Translated: CASSIGSGGSYNSPLHF. V usage is TRBV19 and J usage is TRBJ1-6; 7 positions match TRBD1. V was pared by 1 base and J by 0 bases, with 3 bases of the junction left unmatched. This CDR3 comprises 17 residues. Germline CDR1 is LNHDA and CDR2 is SQIVND (reference sequence). Based on the CDR3 plus reference TRBV19 and TRBJ1-6, the full variable domain is DGGITQSPKYLFRKEGQNVTLSCEQNLNHDAMYWYRQDPGQGLRLIYYSQIVNDFQKGDIAEGYSVSREKKESFPLTVTSAQKNPTAFYLCASSIGSGGSYNSPLHFGNGTRLTVT.

This clone was seen a handful of times. V gene TRBV6-5 combines with J gene TRBJ2-7; D remains unclear. This CDR3 comprises 11 residues. CDR1 and CDR2 (germline): MNHEY, SVGAGI. Deletions cut 5 bases from V and 5 bases from J, with 7 bases between. CDR3 nucleotide sequence: TGTGCCAGCAGTACGGGTCACGAGCAGTACTTC. Translating it yields CASSTGHEQYF.

The rearrangement joins TRBV7-9 to TRBJ2-3, with D possibly being TRBD1 (6 bases). The CDR3 has 15 residues. With 8 bases removed from V and 3 bases from J, the gap between germline ends came to 18 bases. Per germline, CDR1 SEHNR and CDR2 FQNEAQ (reference sequence). The CDR3 sequence: CASARQVLGTDTQYF. For the CDR3, the DNA is TGTGCCAGCGCTCGACAGGTCCTGGGGACAGATACGCAGTATTTT.

A few counts support this clone. This chain connects TRBV5-1 to TRBJ1-2, with D maybe TRBD1 (5 bases). In germline, CDR1 is SGHRS, CDR2 YFSETQ. The CDR3 loop spans 15 amino acids. The V and J ends lost 4 bases and 7 bases respectively, with 20 bases between them. The chain's CDR3 is CASSHETQGLGGYTF. The CDR3 DNA reads as TGCGCCAGCAGCCACGAAACCCAGGGTCTCGGTGGCTACACCTTC.

The V gene is TRBV6-5, the J gene TRBJ1-6; D not resolved. CDR3 length: 13 residues. The germline CDR1 and CDR2 sequences are MNHEY and SVGAGI. V gave up 7 bases and J gave up 10 bases, with 14 bases separating them. CDR3 sequence reads: CASTRQEGSPLHF. CDR3 nucleotide sequence: TGTGCCAGCACCCGGCAGGAGGGCTCACCCCTCCACTTT.

DNA of the CDR3: TGTGCCAGCAGTGACTCTCGGACTAGCGGAGATACGCAGTATTTT. This gives the protein CASSDSRTSGDTQYF. The chain carries TRBV6-4 and TRBJ2-3; 10 positions agree with TRBD2. V lost 0 bases, J lost 5 bases, and 2 bases stayed unmatched. Germline V CDR1 and CDR2: MRHNA, SNTAGT. This CDR3 comprises 15 residues.

V usage is TRBV6-5 and J usage is TRBJ2-5; 8 bases match TRBD1. V shed 2 bases and J 4 bases; nucleotides not matched to a gene: 6. The CDR3 contains 15 residues. Germline-derived CDR1 and CDR2 are MNHEY and SVGAGI. CDR3: CASSYPGQGGETQYF. In nucleotides, the CDR3 is TGTGCCAGCAGTTACCCCGGACAGGGAGGAGAGACCCAGTACTTC.

The rearrangement joins TRBV7-3 to TRBJ2-5; 7 bases map to TRBD1. Trimming took 3 bases from V and 1 from J; bases not matched to a gene: 5. Germline CDR1 is SGHTA and CDR2 is FQGTGA. This CDR3 comprises 15 residues. CDR3 region: CASSLTGYLQETQYF. The CDR3 region has the DNA TGTGCCAGCAGCTTGACAGGGTACCTCCAAGAGACCCAGTACTTC.

This sequence joins TRBV5-3 and TRBJ1-1; weak D call: TRBD1 (5 bases). TRBV5-3 is an ORF for which the function is uncertain. The V end lost 5 bases, the J end lost 3 bases, and 14 bases lay between the germline ends. The length of the CDR3 is 14 residues. In nucleotides, the CDR3 is TGTGCCAGAAGGACCGGGGGTAGGGACACTGAAGCTTTCTTT. This gives the protein CARRTGGRDTEAFF.

This clone was found once. The chain recombines TRBV2 with TRBJ2-7; 12 bases fit TRBD1. This CDR3 region has 18 residues. Germline trimming cut 2 bases from V and 7 bases from J; bases unmatched to any gene: 15. Germline V CDR1 and CDR2: SNHLY, FYNNEI. CDR3 bases: TGTGCCAGCAGTGAACTCCCCCGGAGTTGGGACAGGGGGCTGGAGCAGTACTTC. It translates to CASSELPRSWDRGLEQYF. Full variable domain (outside the CDR3, taken from reference TRBV2 and TRBJ2-7): EPEVTQTPSHQVTQMGQEVILRCVPISNHLYFYWYRQILGQKVEFLVSFYNNEISEKSEIFDDQFSVERPDGSNFTLKIRSTKLEDSAMYFCASSELPRSWDRGLEQYFGPGTRLTVT.

The chain links TRBV7-2 to TRBJ1-3; 9 bases are a match to TRBD1. Trimming removed 2 bases from V and 8 bases from J; junction bases left unmatched: 10. CDR3 length: 16 residues. The germline CDR1 and CDR2 sequences are SGHTA and FQGNSA. CDR3: CASSLWTGAAGDTIYF. In nucleotides, the CDR3 is TGTGCCAGCAGCTTATGGACAGGGGCTGCCGGAGACACCATATATTTT.

V and J are TRBV5-6 and TRBJ2-2; TRBD1 matches at 9 bases. From germline, CDR1 is SGHDT and CDR2 YYEEEE. Trimming removed 5 bases from V and 5 bases from J; junction bases left unmatched: 7. The CDR3 contains 15 residues. CDR3 nucleotides: TGTGCCAGCAGGAGGACGGGACAGGGTACCGGGGAGCTGTTTTTT. This codes for CASRRTGQGTGELFF.

The chain is built from TRBV12-3 or TRBV12-4 and TRBJ2-1; 9 bases map to TRBD2. The CDR3 extends over 13 amino acids. V was pared by 4 bases and J by 6 bases, with 1 base of the junction left unmatched. CDR3 protein: CASSSGLANEQFF. The CDR3 bases are TGTGCCAGCAGTTCGGGACTAGCCAATGAGCAGTTCTTC.

J is TRBJ2-7 and V is TRBV15; 9 nucleotides match TRBD1. CDR3 size: 15 residues. CDR1 is LNHNV and CDR2 is YYDKDF in the germline V gene (reference sequence). V was clipped by 1 base and J by 6 bases; unmatched bases: 7. The chain's CDR3 is CATSRGGTGLSEQYF. CDR3 nucleotides: TGTGCCACCAGCAGAGGAGGGACAGGGTTGTCCGAGCAGTACTTC.

This CDR3 is CATSDLETNEQYF. The CDR3 DNA reads as TGTGCCACCAGTGATTTGGAGACAAACGAGCAGTACTTC. This sequence joins TRBV24-1 and TRBJ2-7; D is ambiguous. Germline loops: CDR1 KGHDR, CDR2 SFDVKD. The CDR3 loop spans 13 amino acids. V lost 0 bases, J lost 5 bases, and 7 bases lay in between.

The V call is TRBV24-1, the J call TRBJ2-2; weak D call: TRBD1 (6 bases). The CDR3 consists of 19 residues. Germline V gene data show CDR1 as KGHDR and CDR2 as SFDVKD. The V end was cut by 1 base, the J end by 0 bases, with 17 bases between. The CDR3 is CATSDLGVGQRANTGELFF. Here the CDR3 DNA reads TGTGCCACCAGTGATTTAGGAGTTGGACAGAGGGCGAACACCGGGGAGCTGTTTTTT.

This clone has just one count. The chain uses TRBV5-4 and TRBJ2-1; D perhaps matches TRBD2 (5 bases). Germline CDR1 SGHNT, CDR2 YYREEE (reference sequence). The CDR3 runs 15 residues. Trimming pared 4 bases from V and 6 bases from J, leaving 17 bases between. The CDR3 region is CASSRGIAAGNEQFF. For the CDR3, the DNA is TGTGCCAGCAGCCGGGGTATAGCCGCAGGCAATGAGCAGTTCTTC.

The count of this clone is one. This chain uses TRBV18 with TRBJ2-2; 11 bases agree with TRBD2. Germline CDR1 reads KGHSH; CDR2 reads LQKENI. The V and J ends lost 2 bases and 0 bases, in that order; junction bases with no gene match: 2. The CDR3 runs to 17 residues. The CDR3 loop is CASSPMGLAANTGELFF. The CDR3 nucleotides are TGTGCCAGCTCACCAATGGGACTAGCGGCGAACACCGGGGAGCTGTTTTTT.

CDR3 in amino acids: CATYSGTGGLQPQHF. CDR3 nucleotides: TGTGCCACCTATTCCGGGACAGGGGGCCTTCAGCCCCAGCATTTT. The chain employs TRBV28 and TRBJ1-5; TRBD1 matches 12 bases. The V gene end was trimmed by 10 bases and the J gene end by 6 bases; junction bases not matched to a gene: 10. The CDR3 has 15 residues. Germline V gene data show CDR1 as MDHEN and CDR2 as SYDVKM.